This T cell receptor beta chain was observed in a study of blood T cell repertoires in COVID-19 (dated by TCRdb to the early 2020s). Regarding the research as a whole: The collaborator samples originated in the United States, Italy and Spain and spanned the acute and convalescent phases of COVID-19. The material from the prospective study consisted of cDNA or gDNA derived from T cells, B-cell-depleted T cells, or PBMCs. Deeply sampled blood TCRbeta repertoires from subjects exposed to, actively infected with, or recovered from COVID-19 were included in the dataset. A freely available public database, intended as a resource for researchers studying the immune response to SARS-CoV-2, is where the repertoires were released. Samples were obtained from the ongoing ImmuneRACE study (first 160 participants) and from 1,254 subjects provided by 6 global collaborators. The sample metadata nearly always contained a de-identified subject ID, COVID-19 status, age in years and sex. HLA class I and class II types, where available, came from metadata supplied by the sample provider rather than from assay-based typing.

Reading the germline V gene (reference sequence) gives CDR1 LNHDA and CDR2 SQIVND. V ends up 3 bases short and J 6 bases short, with an unmatched junction base count of 8. From cysteine to phenylalanine, the CDR3 is 16 amino acids long. Only the CDR3 portion is preserved as DNA: 48 bases, with reading frame beginning at the first base. With respect to this clone: Its antigen is currently not known. There are no base qualities to consult, and no much larger clone falls within one base.

In the prospective study, participants were about 18 to 89 years old, resided in approximately 25 geographic areas of the United States, and were enrolled through a virtual design. In the prospective study, participants were assigned to cohorts based on the clinical history participants reported in a screening survey and a study questionnaire. Recovered participants in ImmuneRACE Cohort 3 were defined as having two consecutive negative NP/OP PCR tests, clearance from a healthcare professional, or resolution of symptoms. Each participant in the prospective study had whole blood, serum and a nasopharyngeal or oropharyngeal swab collected by mobile phlebotomists. Prospective study participants could optionally give additional blood draws and questionnaires over an approximately 2-month period. Before DNA extraction, prospective study blood samples were shipped either frozen or at room temperature.

Overall study outcomes, separate from this receptor: How much clinical and demographic metadata was included differed by source and by participant, and the metadata was provided uncurated.

TCRbeta CDR3 regions were amplified from genomic DNA by means of the immunoSEQ Assay, a bias-controlled multiplex PCR. The original pipeline was this. The number of nucleated cells in each sample was estimated from the amplification of reference gene primers within the assay. To quantify the absolute abundance of each unique TCRbeta CDR3 rearrangement, sequence reads were collapsed and filtered. For each sample, productive Simpson clonality was calculated as the square root of Simpson's diversity index over productive rearrangements. The source is immuneACCESS, and TCRdb retained only in-frame sequences with V and J called. Part of the clones is not carried over; for the studies checked, unresolved V genes explain less than half of this, and the remainder is unexplained. D and trimming were read from the DNA, whereas the V and J calls and clone size are those reported in that table. The table for this sample lists approximately 320,000 clones; around 90% of them were counted only once. Just under 9% of the sample belongs to the ten largest clones.

Sequenced material: PBMCs or T cells enriched from blood (not recorded which). The rearrangement combines TRBV19 with TRBJ1-2, and 12 junction bases match TRBD1. The receptor was derived from a woman in her late teens or twenties who had recovered from COVID-19. CDR3 sequence: CASSISGTGGADGYTF. The DNA sequence is TGTGCCAGTAGTATCTCCGGGACAGGGGGCGCGGATGGCTACACCTTC.